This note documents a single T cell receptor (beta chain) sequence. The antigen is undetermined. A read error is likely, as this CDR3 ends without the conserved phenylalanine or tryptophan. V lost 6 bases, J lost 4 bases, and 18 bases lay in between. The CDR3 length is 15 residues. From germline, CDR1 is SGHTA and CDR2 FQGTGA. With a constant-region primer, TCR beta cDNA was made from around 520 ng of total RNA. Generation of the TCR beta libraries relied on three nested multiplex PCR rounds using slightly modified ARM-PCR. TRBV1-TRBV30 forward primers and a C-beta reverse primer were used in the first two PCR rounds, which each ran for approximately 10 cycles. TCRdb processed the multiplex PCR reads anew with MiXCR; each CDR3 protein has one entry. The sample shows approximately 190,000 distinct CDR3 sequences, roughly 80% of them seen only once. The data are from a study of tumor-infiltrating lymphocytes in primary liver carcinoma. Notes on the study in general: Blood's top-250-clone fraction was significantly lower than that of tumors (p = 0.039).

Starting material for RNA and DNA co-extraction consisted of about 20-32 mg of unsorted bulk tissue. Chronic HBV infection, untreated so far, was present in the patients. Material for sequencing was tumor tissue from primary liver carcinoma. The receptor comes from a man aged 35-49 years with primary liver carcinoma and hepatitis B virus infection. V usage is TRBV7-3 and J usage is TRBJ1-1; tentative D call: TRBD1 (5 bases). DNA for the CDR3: TGTGCCAGCAGTCCTATACAGGAGAGTGGCACTGAAGCTTTCTTA. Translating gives CASSPIQESGTEAFL.